This T cell receptor beta chain stems from a study of Ad26.COV2.S vaccination and SARS-CoV-2 variants. Regarding the study as a whole: It was reported that spike-specific CD8+ and CD4+ T cell responses were substantially broad after vaccination.

V was cut by 3 bases and J by 2 bases, with 7 bases left in between. CDR1 is SGHDT and CDR2 is YYEEEE in the germline V gene. The CDR3 sequence is 13 residues long. Sample treatment: about 20 received Ad26.COV2.S at low or high dose, single or two shots; about 5 received placebo; per-sample allocation not given. Material that was analyzed had been drawn on day 63 after the first vaccine or placebo injection. Profiled with immunoSEQ multiplex PCR; TCRdb holds only in-frame clones, not every one. This table holds 200,000 to 250,000 clones, roughly 90% found once. On this clone itself: What it binds is unknown.

The chain carries TRBV5-6 and TRBJ2-3; D is unclear. This receptor was identified in a person aged 18-60 years who received the Ad26.COV2.S COVID-19 vaccine or a placebo. The input for sequencing was peripheral blood, taken in a trial of Ad26.COV2.S vaccine versus placebo. The CDR3 loop reads CASSYGSTDTQYF. The CDR3 region has the DNA TGTGCCAGCAGCTATGGTTCCACAGATACGCAGTATTTT.